This T cell receptor beta chain was identified in a study of T cell responses to AZD1222 COVID-19 vaccine. On the study more broadly: Pooling covered second doses at about 4 or about 12 weeks.

Assay: immunoSEQ multiplex PCR; the TCRdb copy retains only in-frame clones and omits some. The sample has some 140,000 clones; 88% are singletons. The CDR3 is 13 residues long. Between the trimmed V and J ends, which lost 4 bases and 7 bases, there was a span of 8 bases. Germline V gene lookup returns CDR1 MDHEN and CDR2 SYDVKM. The sequenced sample was peripheral blood, obtained on day 0 of AZD1222 vaccination. This chain joins TRBV28 and TRBJ1-6, with D perhaps matching TRBD1 (5 bases). The origin of this receptor is an adult in good health. Here the CDR3 reads CASSSRTNSPLHF. The CDR3, as DNA: TGTGCCAGCAGTTCCCGGACAAATTCACCCCTCCACTTT.